One and the same sample provided the 25 T cell receptor beta chains below, sequenced in a study of CD8 T cells in ankylosing spondylitis. The antigens of these receptors remain unknown. TCRdb analysed the 5' RACE reads with MiXCR anew, one entry per CDR3 protein. The top ten hold 15% to 20% of the sample, which has 700,000 or so distinct CDR3 sequences, around 20% seen once. Whole-study findings and limits: Characteristic, it appeared, of ankylosing spondylitis blood was a TCR beta motif of fewer than 10 highly homologous variants.

The specimen was blood, either unsorted or a sorted T cell fraction (not recorded which). The receptors were sampled from a male donor with ankylosing spondylitis.

This clonotype was recorded at least ten times. The chain links TRBV5-1 to TRBJ2-5; D may be TRBD2 (5 bases). Germline CDR1 SGHRS, CDR2 YFSETQ. With 0 bases removed from V and 1 base from J, the gap between germline ends came to 7 bases. The CDR3 loop spans 14 amino acids. The CDR3 sequence: CASSLGTLQETQYF. CDR3 DNA sequence: TGCGCCAGCAGCTTGGGGACTCTCCAAGAGACCCAGTACTTC.

The table lists this clonotype with a few counts. The rearrangement links TRBV24-1 to TRBJ2-3, with TRBD2 identical over 14 bases. Germline V gene lookup returns CDR1 KGHDR and CDR2 SFDVKD. The CDR3 runs to 17 residues. V lost 10 bases and J lost 4; bases outside the gene matches: 12. The DNA of the CDR3 is TGTGCCACGGGACTAGCGGGAGAGTGGGGGTCGGCAGATACGCAGTATTTT. This translates into CATGLAGEWGSADTQYF.

This clonotype was seen only a few times. The chain is built from TRBV24-1 and TRBJ2-1; 9 nucleotides match TRBD2. The germline V gene has CDR1 KGHDR and CDR2 SFDVKD. The CDR3 covers 14 residues. V lost 5 bases, J lost 12 bases, and 10 bases stayed unmatched. In nucleotides, the CDR3 is TGTGCCACCAGTGGGGCGGGAGGGGAGTATGGGCAGTTCTTC. It is translated as CATSGAGGEYGQFF.

This clonotype has only one observation. The CDR3 sequence: CSARDPTQGAADTQYF. CDR3 bases: TGCAGTGCTAGAGACCCCACTCAGGGGGCGGCAGATACGCAGTATTTT. This chain joins TRBV20-1 and TRBJ2-3; 8 bases line up with TRBD1. With V trimmed by 0 bases and J by 4 bases, 9 bases remained unmatched. The CDR3 has 16 amino acids. Germline V gene lookup returns CDR1 DFQATT and CDR2 SNEGSKA (reference sequence).

This chain uses TRBV7-2 with TRBJ2-5; 8 bases map to TRBD2. The germline V gene has CDR1 SGHTA and CDR2 FQGNSA. With V trimmed by 5 bases and J by 0 bases, 8 bases remained unmatched. The CDR3 spans 16 residues. This CDR3 is CASSPGTSVYQETQYF. As DNA, the CDR3 is TGTGCCAGCAGCCCCGGGACTAGTGTGTACCAAGAGACCCAGTACTTC.

The V gene is TRBV20-1, the J gene TRBJ1-1, with unresolved D. Trimming took 0 bases from V and 1 from J, leaving 9 bases between them. The CDR3 covers 14 residues. Per the germline V gene, CDR1 is DFQATT and CDR2 is SNEGSKA (reference sequence). CDR3 sequence reads: CSARDFRSNTEAFF. CDR3 bases: TGCAGTGCTAGAGATTTCAGGTCGAACACTGAAGCTTTCTTT.

This clonotype was seen ten or more times. The CDR3 loop is CSARVQGAIAGNTIYF. The CDR3 DNA reads as TGCAGTGCTAGAGTTCAGGGGGCGATTGCTGGAAACACCATATATTTT. V is TRBV20-1 and J is TRBJ1-3; 8 bases line up with TRBD1. V lost 1 base, J lost 2 bases, and 7 bases stayed unmatched. The germline CDR1 and CDR2 sequences are DFQATT and SNEGSKA (reference sequence). The CDR3 runs 16 residues.

This clonotype appeared a few times. This rearrangement joins TRBV7-9 to TRBJ1-2; D remains unclear. The V gene lost 5 bases and the J gene lost 8 bases, with 15 bases spanning the gap. The germline V gene encodes CDR1 SEHNR and CDR2 FQNEAQ (reference sequence). The CDR3 extends over 13 amino acids. The CDR3 reads CASSQEAPHGYTF. As DNA, the CDR3 is TGTGCCAGCAGCCAGGAGGCCCCTCACGGCTACACCTTC.

This clonotype was seen repeatedly, ten times or more. This CDR3 is CASSQEGTSGSIYNEQFF. The CDR3 DNA is TGCGCCAGCAGCCAAGAAGGGACTAGCGGGAGTATCTACAATGAGCAGTTCTTC. The V gene is TRBV4-1, the J gene TRBJ2-1; 14 nucleotides line up with TRBD2. The junction had 4 bases not matched to a gene; V was cut back by 0 bases and J by 3 bases. CDR3 length: 18 residues. Germline V lookup: CDR1 MGHRA, CDR2 YSYEKL.

A few counts support this clonotype. One end of the junction is discordant with germline, which a read error may explain. The chain's CDR3 is CASSHRGQPYVYTF. CDR3 nucleotides: TGTGCCAGCAGCCACAGAGGACAGCCCTATGTCTACACCTTC. V usage is TRBV4-2 and J usage is TRBJ1-2; a weak D match, TRBD1 (6 bases). From germline, CDR1 is LGHNA and CDR2 YNFKEQ. This CDR3 has 14 residues.

In this sample, this clonotype turned up a few times. The DNA of the CDR3 is TGCGCCAGCAGCCAAGATCAAGCGGAGTACAATGAGCAGTTCTTC. As protein: CASSQDQAEYNEQFF. V is TRBV4-3 and J is TRBJ2-1; weak D call: TRBD2 (5 bases). Germline CDR1 is LGHNA and CDR2 is YSLEER. V was trimmed by 0 bases and J by 4 bases, leaving 10 bases between them. This CDR3 has 15 amino acids.

The chain couples TRBV5-1 to TRBJ1-6, with a weak D call TRBD1 (6 bases). The CDR3 runs 14 residues. The ends were cut back, 3 bases at V and 5 bases at J, with 9 bases in the middle. Germline V gene sequence: CDR1 SGHRS, CDR2 YFSETQ. The CDR3 reads CASSSGTNNSPLHF. DNA of the CDR3: TGCGCCAGCAGCTCCGGGACAAATAATTCACCCCTCCACTTT.

This clonotype has just a few counts. The chain has TRBV30 and TRBJ2-7, with no clear D. Germline CDR1 and CDR2: GTSNPN and SVGIG (reference sequence). Trimming took off 0 bases at V and 2 bases at J, with 8 bases between the two ends. CDR3 length: 13 amino acids. CDR3 in amino acids: CAWSVDETYEQYF. DNA for the CDR3: TGTGCCTGGAGTGTTGACGAAACCTACGAGCAGTACTTC.

V is TRBV6-5 and J is TRBJ2-1; D is unclear. The V gene lost 2 bases and the J gene lost 6 bases, with 17 bases spanning the gap. This CDR3 has 16 residues. The germline V gene has CDR1 MNHEY and CDR2 SVGAGI. The CDR3 reads CASSYPTPTEVNEQFF. In nucleotides, the CDR3 is TGTGCCAGCAGTTACCCGACGCCTACCGAGGTCAATGAGCAGTTCTTC.

The chain links TRBV24-1 to TRBJ2-5, with 7 bases lining up with TRBD1. This CDR3 is 14 amino acids long. Trimming removed 4 bases from V and 3 bases from J; junction bases left unmatched: 4. CDR1 is KGHDR and CDR2 is SFDVKD in the germline V gene. The CDR3 DNA follows: TGTGCCACCAGTGAACCCGGGACAGAAGAGACCCAGTACTTC. Translation gives CATSEPGTEETQYF.

This clonotype appeared many times. The chain couples TRBV10-3 to TRBJ2-2; D is ambiguous. Germline CDR1 ENHRY, CDR2 SYGVKD. This CDR3 is 15 amino acids long. Trimming took off 3 bases at V and 3 bases at J, with 11 bases between the two ends. The CDR3 DNA reads TGTGCCATCAGTGACGCCGGGCCTTACACCGGGGAGCTGTTTTTT. Translation gives CAISDAGPYTGELFF.

This clonotype appeared a few times. The chain carries TRBV12-3 or TRBV12-4 and TRBJ1-2, with D hard to call. Between the trimmed V and J ends, which lost 6 bases and 6 bases, there was a span of 14 bases. This CDR3 has 13 amino acids. This CDR3 reads CASSRLEVNGYTF. CDR3 sequence (DNA): TGTGCCAGCAGCCGGCTCGAGGTTAATGGCTACACCTTC.

This clonotype was counted a few times. The J gene is TRBJ1-2, the V gene TRBV7-9; no definite D call. With 8 bases removed from V and 5 bases from J, the gap between germline ends came to 9 bases. Germline CDR1 reads SEHNR; CDR2 reads FQNEAQ (reference sequence). There are 11 residues in the CDR3. CDR3 sequence reads: CASEERYGYTF. In nucleotides, the CDR3 is TGTGCCAGCGAAGAGCGGTATGGCTACACCTTC.

This clonotype has only one observation. The chain joins TRBV6-5 to TRBJ2-5; 7 nucleotides line up with TRBD2. CDR1 and CDR2 (germline): MNHEY, SVGAGI. V was clipped by 2 bases and J by 3 bases; unmatched bases: 3. CDR3 length: 14 amino acids. In DNA, the CDR3 is TGTGCCAGCAGTTACGTCGGACTAGAAGAGACCCAGTACTTC. It specifies CASSYVGLEETQYF.

This clonotype showed up just a few times. The chain combines TRBV29-1 with TRBJ2-5; weak D call: TRBD1 (5 bases). CDR1 is SQVTM, CDR2 ANQGSEA, per germline. V dropped 7 bases and J dropped 4 bases, with 16 bases sitting between them. The CDR3 loop spans 13 amino acids. CDR3 nucleotide sequence: TGCAGCGCGCTGAAGTGGGGCGGAGAGACCCAGTACTTC. This translates into CSALKWGGETQYF.

CDR3: CASSLFTGVEYGYTF. As DNA, the CDR3 is TGTGCCAGCAGCTTATTTACGGGGGTAGAGTATGGCTACACCTTC. This sequence joins TRBV7-2 and TRBJ1-2; D may be TRBD1 (5 bases). Germline assignment: CDR1 SGHTA and CDR2 FQGNSA. The CDR3 is 15 residues long. Trimming pared 2 bases from V and 5 bases from J, leaving 15 bases between.

The CDR3 protein is CAIRPGQGAHYEQYF. The CDR3 coding sequence is TGTGCCATTCGCCCGGGACAGGGGGCGCATTACGAGCAGTACTTC. The chain couples TRBV10-3 to TRBJ2-7; 12 positions match TRBD1. Per the germline V gene, CDR1 is ENHRY and CDR2 is SYGVKD. The CDR3 is 15 amino acids. V lost 9 bases and J lost 4; bases outside the gene matches: 10.

This clonotype has only a few counts. The gene calls are TRBV20-1 and TRBJ1-5, with no clear D. Germline V gene lookup returns CDR1 DFQATT and CDR2 SNEGSKA (reference sequence). The CDR3 runs to 14 residues. With 0 bases removed from V and 7 bases from J, the gap between germline ends came to 13 bases. This chain's CDR3 is CSAREVEGGQPQHF. For the CDR3, the DNA is TGCAGTGCTAGAGAAGTGGAGGGCGGACAGCCCCAGCATTTT.

This chain uses TRBV27 with TRBJ2-7; either TRBD1 or TRBD2 may supply D (5 bases each). The CDR3 runs to 13 residues. V lost 2 bases to trimming and J lost 6 bases, with 11 bases between them. Germline V gene sequence: CDR1 MNHEY, CDR2 SMNVEV (reference sequence). CDR3 protein: CASSLRDAAEQYF. The DNA of the CDR3 is TGTGCCAGCAGTTTAAGGGACGCCGCCGAGCAGTACTTC.

This clonotype has a count of ten or more. Mismatch with germline at one junction end may stem from a read error. The chain joins TRBV7-7 to TRBJ2-1; 10 bases align to TRBD2. The CDR3 has 15 amino acids. Germline CDR1 reads SSHAT; CDR2 reads FNYEAQ (reference sequence). CDR3: CASSRLAGGNNEQFF. CDR3 nucleotide sequence: TGTGCTAGCAGCCGTTTAGCGGGGGGTAACAATGAGCAGTTCTTC.